Listed below are T cell receptor beta chains from one sample, sequenced in a study of long-term antiretroviral therapy in people with HIV. Measured with immunoSEQ multiplex PCR; TCRdb has only the in-frame clones, and not every one. The repertoire holds 28,000 or so clones, with 78% as singletons. The source material was unsorted PBMCs, sampled 1.5 years before starting antiretroviral therapy. The receptors were gathered from a man between 18 and 29 years old with HIV. CDR3s include the opening cysteine and the closing phenylalanine or tryptophan. Size values are once, few and many counts, or a class for expanded clones, and some rows have none.

NA TRBV28 CASTAGSYNEQFF
NA TRBV6-1 CASSGTGSSYEQYF
few TRBV5-4 CASSSGTGGSKNYGYTF
NA TRBV7-2 CASSSAGTAYGYTF
NA TRBV7-8 CASSLTGDYGYTF
NA TRBV6-1 CASTDTGGAKNIQYF
NA TRBV19 CASKNSQEQFF
NA TRBV4-3 CASSQGTSRYEQYF
NA TRBV6-5 CASSYSTFSYEQYF
NA TRBV10-3 CAVRGTVSETQYF
once TRBV4-1 CASSLQPEDRQLFF
NA TRBV18 CASSPTGGARNQETQYF
NA TRBV18 CASSPVPQGALEHTEAFF
NA TRBV18 CASSPEQGSSYNEQFF
NA TRBV28 CASTSGSSSGNTIYF
NA TRBV4-1 CASSQGASGVSYEQYF
NA TRBV7-2 CASSSNGGYQPQHF
NA TRBV5-1 CASSPFPGTEAFF
NA TRBV7-9 CASSLREGYSYNEQFF
NA TRBV7-9 CASSLSGTSYEQYF
few TRBV30 CAWIASYYGYTF
NA TRBV19 CASSISRGSLQETQYF
NA TRBV6-5 CASSRDRSYEQYF
once TRBV19 CASSMVTLANYGYTF
NA TRBV19 CASSIVEGSNQPQHF